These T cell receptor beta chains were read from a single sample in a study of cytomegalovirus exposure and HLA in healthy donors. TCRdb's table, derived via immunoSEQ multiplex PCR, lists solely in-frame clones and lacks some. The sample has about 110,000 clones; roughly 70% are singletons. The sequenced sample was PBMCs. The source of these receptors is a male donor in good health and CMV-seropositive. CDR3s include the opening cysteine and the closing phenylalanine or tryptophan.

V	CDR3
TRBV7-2	CASSLKRTGTAFF
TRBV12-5	CASASGGGGQETQYF
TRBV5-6	CASSLVGGTSGRHEQFF
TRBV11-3	CASSPGDRIQETQYF
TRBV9	CASSLDRAPLGTDTQYF
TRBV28	CASRPGGSHEKLFF
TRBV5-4	CASSGDGTGPIYEQYF
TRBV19	CASNDGDYEQYF
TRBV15	CATSARTSAGYEQYF
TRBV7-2	CASSSSVLAGAEQYF
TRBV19	CASSIAAGYNEQFF
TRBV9	CASSSSGGMDTEAFF
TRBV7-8	CASSFNAGNTIYF
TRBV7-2	CASSSSYQETQYF
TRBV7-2	CAAGQSWDTQYF
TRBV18	CASSPAGGSYEQYF
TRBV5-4	CASSPTGNTEAFF
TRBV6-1	CASSESIVGRLTYEQYF